This paragraph covers one TCR beta chain sequence. The data were obtained in a study of blood T cell repertoires in COVID-19. CDR1 and CDR2 (germline): ENHRY, SYGVKD. V was trimmed by 4 bases and J by 7 bases, leaving 13 bases between them. The CDR3 covers 13 residues. Generated by immunoSEQ multiplex PCR, the TCRdb table keeps only in-frame clones and is missing some. The sample contains some 55,000 clones, roughly four fifths of which appear only once. The J gene is TRBJ1-2, the V gene TRBV10-3; perhaps TRBD1 as D (5 bases). The receptor was isolated from a woman aged 55-69 years with acute or convalescent COVID-19. Sample: peripheral blood. As DNA, the CDR3 is TGTGCCATCAGTGCCCAGGGTATGGCTGGCTACACCTTC. It encodes CAISAQGMAGYTF.